Here is one T cell receptor beta chain with its context. Antigen specificity is unknown. The sample is drawn from a study of T cell clonotyping in hematopoietic cell transplantation. The overall study: Cytoreduction preceded collection of pretransplant recipient samples.

Time point of the sample: recipient sample about 28 days before transplant, after cytoreduction. Samples: about 28 days before transplant, then days 30, 100 and 180 after. Here immunoSEQ multiplex PCR was the method, and the copy in TCRdb shows in-frame clones only, minus some. Here the sample spans roughly 49,000 clones, just over 85% being singletons. Study-wide findings and caveats: After transplant, recipient diversity fell while pathologically expanded clonotypes grew through day 180. No sorting was done, leaving CD4 and CD8 contributions mixed.

The TCR was taken from a man in his 60s with biphenotypic leukemia. Some clones in this sample may be carry-over from other donors' samples. The sequences come from peripheral blood mononuclear cells, collected before stem cell transplant.

CDR3: CASSFPIDRGYGYTF. CDR3 nucleotides: TGTGCCAGCAGTTTCCCTATCGACAGGGGCTATGGCTACACCTTC. The chain has TRBV28 and TRBJ1-2, with TRBD1 identical over 8 bases. This CDR3 contains 15 residues. Trimming cost V 3 bases and J 4 bases; bases outside gene matches: 7. Germline CDR1 and CDR2: MDHEN and SYDVKM.